Listed below are T cell receptor beta chains from one sample, sequenced in a study of spatial heterogeneity in lung cancer. Via MiXCR, TCRdb re-called the 5' RACE reads, giving one row per CDR3 protein. The sample has about 14,000 distinct CDR3 sequences; over 3.5% are singletons. The sequenced sample was lung tumor tissue, obtained at surgery. These receptors all stem from a female donor with early-stage non-small cell lung cancer. CDR3s include the opening cysteine and the closing phenylalanine or tryptophan. A D gene is named only where the DNA matches it firmly. For some rows the clone size is stated as once, few or many, or as a class when expanded; others skip it.

size: many
V: TRBV9
J: TRBJ2-5
D: -
CDR3: CASSVGVKTSGETQYF
DNA: TGTGCCAGCAGCGTAGGGGTTAAAACCTCAGGAGAGACCCAGTACTTC

size: medium-sized
V: TRBV18
J: TRBJ2-7
D: TRBD1
CDR3: CASSPGQGRDEQYF
DNA: TGTGCCAGCTCACCGGGACAGGGGAGGGACGAGCAGTACTTC

size: many
V: TRBV7-9
J: TRBJ1-2
D: -
CDR3: CASSLLPNYGYTF
DNA: TGTGCCAGCAGCCTCCTTCCTAACTATGGCTACACCTTC

size: many
V: TRBV9
J: TRBJ2-2
D: TRBD1
CDR3: CASSAGQGLNTGELFF
DNA: TGTGCCAGCAGCGCAGGACAGGGCTTGAACACCGGGGAGCTGTTTTTT

size: many
V: TRBV12-3/TRBV12-4
J: TRBJ1-4
D: -
CDR3: CASRPSATNEKLFF
DNA: TGTGCCAGCAGGCCATCCGCAACTAATGAAAAACTGTTTTTT

size: many
V: TRBV6-2/TRBV6-3
J: TRBJ2-6
D: TRBD1
CDR3: CASSWGQGRSGANVLTF
DNA: TGTGCCAGCAGCTGGGGACAGGGGCGTTCTGGGGCCAACGTCCTGACTTTC

size: -
V: TRBV14
J: TRBJ2-3
D: -
CDR3: CASRGAGTDTQYF
DNA: TGTGCCAGCAGGGGAGCTGGCACAGATACGCAGTATTTT

size: many
V: TRBV7-2
J: TRBJ1-1
D: -
CDR3: CASSLRQRTEAFF
DNA: TGTGCCAGCAGCTTAAGACAGCGGACTGAAGCTTTCTTT

size: many
V: TRBV20-1
J: TRBJ2-5
D: -
CDR3: CSARDLQGRETQYF
DNA: TGCAGTGCTAGAGATCTGCAGGGGAGAGAGACCCAGTACTTC

size: many
V: TRBV12-3/TRBV12-4
J: TRBJ2-5
D: -
CDR3: CASRETEKTQYF
DNA: TGTGCCAGCAGGGAGACGGAGAAGACCCAGTACTTC

size: many
V: TRBV21-1
J: TRBJ2-5
D: -
CDR3: CASSRGQSGPPTEGQYF
DNA: TGTGCCAGCAGCAGAGGACAGTCCGGCCCCCCAACCGAGGGCCAGTACTTC

size: many
V: TRBV11-2
J: TRBJ2-7
D: TRBD2
CDR3: CASSTDLGLAASYEQYF
DNA: TGTGCCAGCAGCACAGACTTGGGACTAGCGGCCTCCTACGAGCAGTACTTC

size: few
V: TRBV18
J: TRBJ2-5
D: -
CDR3: CASSASSTNQETQYF
DNA: TGTGCCAGCTCGGCTTCTTCCACCAACCAAGAGACCCAGTACTTC

size: many
V: TRBV20-1
J: TRBJ1-1
D: -
CDR3: CSAPPEFTEAFF
DNA: TGCAGTGCTCCCCCCGAGTTCACTGAAGCTTTCTTT

size: many
V: TRBV6-5
J: TRBJ2-1
D: TRBD1
CDR3: CASSPTGVYGNEQFF
DNA: TGTGCCAGCAGCCCAACAGGGGTATACGGGAATGAGCAGTTCTTC

size: many
V: TRBV20-1
J: TRBJ2-1
D: -
CDR3: CSASFGGPYNEQFF
DNA: TGCAGTGCTAGTTTTGGGGGCCCCTACAATGAGCAGTTCTTC

size: many
V: TRBV29-1
J: TRBJ1-1
D: TRBD1
CDR3: CSSAWGQGEDF
DNA: TGCAGCTCCGCGTGGGGACAGGGAGAAGATTTT

size: few
V: TRBV15
J: TRBJ1-2
D: -
CDR3: CATSTGTWWGYTF
DNA: TGTGCCACCAGCACCGGGACCTGGTGGGGCTACACCTTC

size: many
V: TRBV28
J: TRBJ1-5
D: -
CDR3: CASSSPGPGSNQPQHF
DNA: TGTGCCAGCAGTTCGCCGGGTCCGGGAAGTAATCAGCCCCAGCATTTT

size: medium-sized
V: TRBV7-3
J: TRBJ2-3
D: -
CDR3: CASSLTKNPPTDTQYF
DNA: TGTGCCAGCAGCTTAACTAAGAACCCGCCCACAGATACGCAGTATTTT

size: many
V: TRBV4-1
J: TRBJ1-3
D: -
CDR3: CASSQVNTAGNTIYF
DNA: TGCGCCAGCAGCCAAGTAAACACCGCGGGAAACACCATATATTTT

size: few
V: TRBV5-8
J: TRBJ2-3
D: -
CDR3: CASSLKGGVGTDTQYF
DNA: TGTGCCAGCAGCTTGAAGGGGGGCGTGGGCACAGATACGCAGTATTTT

size: many
V: TRBV10-2
J: TRBJ1-1
D: -
CDR3: CATSGRDTEAFF
DNA: TGCGCCACCTCAGGGCGGGACACTGAAGCTTTCTTT

size: many
V: TRBV7-9
J: TRBJ1-1
D: TRBD1
CDR3: CASSLDHDRGYTEAFF
DNA: TGTGCCAGCAGCTTAGACCACGACAGGGGGTACACTGAAGCTTTCTTT

size: -
V: TRBV7-8
J: TRBJ2-7
D: TRBD1
CDR3: CASSKDRHSYEQYF
DNA: TGTGCCAGCAGCAAGGACAGGCACTCCTACGAGCAGTACTTC

size: many
V: TRBV20-1
J: TRBJ1-6
D: TRBD1
CDR3: CSASRTGTENSPLHF
DNA: TGCAGTGCTTCGAGGACAGGGACCGAAAATTCACCCCTCCACTTT

size: many
V: TRBV2
J: TRBJ2-5
D: TRBD2
CDR3: CAMWGLAGDPYQETQYF
DNA: TGTGCCATGTGGGGGCTAGCGGGGGACCCGTACCAAGAGACCCAGTACTTC

size: -
V: TRBV4-3
J: TRBJ1-2
D: TRBD1
CDR3: CASSQPPGQGNIRGLNGYTF
DNA: TGCGCCAGCAGCCAACCTCCGGGACAGGGGAATATTAGGGGTTTGAATGGCTACACCTTC

size: few
V: TRBV7-8
J: TRBJ2-1
D: TRBD2
CDR3: CASSQIGTSGGAYNEQFF
DNA: TGTGCCAGCAGCCAAATAGGGACTAGCGGGGGGGCCTACAATGAGCAGTTCTTC

size: many
V: TRBV3-1
J: TRBJ2-1
D: -
CDR3: CASCRGIPTFYNEQFF
DNA: TGTGCCAGCTGCCGGGGAATTCCGACCTTCTACAATGAGCAGTTCTTC

size: many
V: TRBV27
J: TRBJ2-7
D: TRBD1
CDR3: CASSPGTGQSSYEQYF
DNA: TGTGCCAGCAGTCCTGGGACAGGGCAAAGCTCCTACGAGCAGTACTTC

size: many
V: TRBV20-1
J: TRBJ2-4
D: -
CDR3: CSAIPEIPSYVIQYF
DNA: TGCAGTGCTATCCCCGAGATCCCCTCGTATGTCATTCAGTACTTC

size: many
V: TRBV10-3
J: TRBJ2-3
D: TRBD2
CDR3: CAISEGLAGRTDTQYF
DNA: TGTGCCATCAGTGAGGGACTAGCGGGGAGGACAGATACGCAGTATTTT

size: many
V: TRBV20-1
J: TRBJ2-2
D: -
CDR3: CSARERGIGTGELFF
DNA: TGCAGTGCTAGAGAGCGGGGCATCGGCACCGGGGAGCTGTTTTTT